This entry concerns a single T cell receptor beta chain. The data were obtained in a study of cytomegalovirus exposure and HLA in healthy donors. This PCR relied on a set of 60 Vbeta primers and 13 Jbeta primers. Method: immunoSEQ multiplex PCR; TCRdb's copy keeps in-frame clones and lacks some. The table for this sample gives about 170,000 clones. After removal of 6 bases from V and 5 bases from J, the junction contained 9 bases not matched to a gene. CDR1 and CDR2 (germline): MNHNY, SVGAGI (reference sequence). CDR3 length equals 15 residues. Sequenced material: PBMCs. The rearrangement uses TRBV6-6 and TRBJ2-1; 8 bases are a match to TRBD1. The sequence derives from a woman aged 18-30 years in good health and CMV-seropositive. This CDR3 is CASRPGQVGHNEQFF. The CDR3 DNA sequence: TGTGCCAGCAGACCGGGACAGGTGGGGCACAATGAGCAGTTCTTC.